This T cell receptor beta chain was identified in a study of shared clonotypes between healthy human individuals. Findings and caveats of the study: Across subsets, estimated richness was generally greater for naive than for memory populations. Across several donors, naive CD4 shared around 5.3%, naive CD8 approximately 3.5%, memory CD4 about 2.5%, memory CD8 under 0.5%. In this cohort, only blood was sampled, and tissue repertoires likely differ.

Details on this clone: Its antigen remains unidentified.

TCRdb keeps only in-frame clones here, not all; method: immunoSEQ multiplex PCR. The sample has 800,000 or so clones, around 96% seen once. Naive CD8 cells lacked CD45RO, underwent positive selection for CCR7 and left out terminally differentiated effector memory CD45RA+ cells. Each donor was a Caucasian adult residing in Nashville, Tennessee. Specimen: naive CD8+ T cells sorted from blood. This TCR was sampled from a man under 40 in good health.

Here the CDR3 reads CASSLGGRNEQFF. The CDR3 coding sequence is TGTGCCAGCAGCTTGGGCGGGAGGAATGAGCAGTTCTTC. The chain is built from TRBV5-6 and TRBJ2-1, with 8 nucleotides matching TRBD2. From germline, CDR1 is SGHDT and CDR2 YYEEEE. The CDR3 runs 13 residues. V lost 0 bases, J lost 7 bases, and 0 bases stayed unmatched.